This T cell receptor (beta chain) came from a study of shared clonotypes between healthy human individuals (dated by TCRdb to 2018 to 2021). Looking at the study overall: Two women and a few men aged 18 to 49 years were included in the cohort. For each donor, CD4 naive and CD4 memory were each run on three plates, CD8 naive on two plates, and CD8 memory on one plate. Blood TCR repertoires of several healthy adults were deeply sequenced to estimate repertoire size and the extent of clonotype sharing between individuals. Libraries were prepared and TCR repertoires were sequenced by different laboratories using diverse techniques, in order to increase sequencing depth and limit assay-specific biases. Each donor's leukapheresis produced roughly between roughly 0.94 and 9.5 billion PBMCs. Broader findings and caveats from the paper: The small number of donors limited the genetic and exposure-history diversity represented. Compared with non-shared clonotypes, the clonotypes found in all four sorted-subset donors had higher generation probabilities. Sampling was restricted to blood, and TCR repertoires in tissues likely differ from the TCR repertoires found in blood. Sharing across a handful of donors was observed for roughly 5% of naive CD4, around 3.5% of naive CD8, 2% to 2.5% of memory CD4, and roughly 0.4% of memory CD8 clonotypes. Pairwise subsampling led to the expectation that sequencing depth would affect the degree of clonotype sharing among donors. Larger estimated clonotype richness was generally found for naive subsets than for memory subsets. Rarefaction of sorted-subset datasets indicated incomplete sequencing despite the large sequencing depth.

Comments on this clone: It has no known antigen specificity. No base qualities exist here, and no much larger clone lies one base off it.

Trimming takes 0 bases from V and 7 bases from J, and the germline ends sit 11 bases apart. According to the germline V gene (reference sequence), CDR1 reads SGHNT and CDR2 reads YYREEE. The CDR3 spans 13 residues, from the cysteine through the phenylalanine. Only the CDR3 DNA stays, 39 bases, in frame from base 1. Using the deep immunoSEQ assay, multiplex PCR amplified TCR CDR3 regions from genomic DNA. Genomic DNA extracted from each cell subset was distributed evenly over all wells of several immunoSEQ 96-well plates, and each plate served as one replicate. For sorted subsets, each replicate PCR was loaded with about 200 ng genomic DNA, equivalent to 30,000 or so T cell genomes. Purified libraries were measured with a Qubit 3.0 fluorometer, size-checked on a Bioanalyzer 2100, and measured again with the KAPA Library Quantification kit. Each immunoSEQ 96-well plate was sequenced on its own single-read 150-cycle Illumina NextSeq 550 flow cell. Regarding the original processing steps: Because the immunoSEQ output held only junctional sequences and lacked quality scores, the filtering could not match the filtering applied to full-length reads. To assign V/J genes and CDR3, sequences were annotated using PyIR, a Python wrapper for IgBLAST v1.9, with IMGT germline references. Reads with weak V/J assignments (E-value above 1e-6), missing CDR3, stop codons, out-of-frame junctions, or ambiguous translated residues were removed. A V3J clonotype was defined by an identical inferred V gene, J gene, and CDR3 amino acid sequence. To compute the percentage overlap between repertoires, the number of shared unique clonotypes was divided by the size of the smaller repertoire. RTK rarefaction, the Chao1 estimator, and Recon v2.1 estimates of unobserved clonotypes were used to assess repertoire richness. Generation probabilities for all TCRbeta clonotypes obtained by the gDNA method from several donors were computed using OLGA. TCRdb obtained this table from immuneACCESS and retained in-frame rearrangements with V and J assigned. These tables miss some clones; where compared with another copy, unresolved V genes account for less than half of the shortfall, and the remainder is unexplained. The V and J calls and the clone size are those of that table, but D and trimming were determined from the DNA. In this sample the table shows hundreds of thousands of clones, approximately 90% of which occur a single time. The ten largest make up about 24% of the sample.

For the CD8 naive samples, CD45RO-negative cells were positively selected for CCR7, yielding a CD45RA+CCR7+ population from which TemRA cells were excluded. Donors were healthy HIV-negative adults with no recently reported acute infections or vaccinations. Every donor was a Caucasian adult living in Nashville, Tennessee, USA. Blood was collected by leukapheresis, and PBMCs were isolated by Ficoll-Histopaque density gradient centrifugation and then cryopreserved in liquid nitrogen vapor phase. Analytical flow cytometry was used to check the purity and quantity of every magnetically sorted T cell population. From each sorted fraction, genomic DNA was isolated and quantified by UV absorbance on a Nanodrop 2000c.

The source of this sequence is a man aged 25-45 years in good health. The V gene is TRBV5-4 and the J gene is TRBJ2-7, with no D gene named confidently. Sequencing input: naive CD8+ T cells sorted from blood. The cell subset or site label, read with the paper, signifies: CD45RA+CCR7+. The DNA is TGTGCCAGCAGCTTGGTTAAGGGTGCGGAGCAGTACTTC. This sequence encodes CASSLVKGAEQYF.